One sample yielded the 11 T cell receptor beta chains listed below, sequenced in a study of T cells expressing NK-cell markers. Each CDR3 protein gets one entry in TCRdb, which reprocessed the 5' RACE reads and gives no DNA. This specimen shows some 450,000 distinct CDR3 sequences; the ten leading clones hold approximately 6.8%. Sequenced sample: blood T cells: a sorted CD56 or NKG2C T cell subset, CD4+ or CD8+ T cells, or bulk PBMC T cells (not recorded which). The receptors were sampled from a woman aged 18-70 years in good health.

This sequence joins TRBV11-1 and TRBJ2-6; TCRdb returns TRBD2, unconfirmable since there is no DNA. The CDR3 has 18 amino acids. CDR1 is SGHAT and CDR2 is FQDESV in the germline V gene (reference sequence). CDR3 protein: CAAHHEGFTSSGANVLTF.

The CDR3 spells CASSLGGLAGPDTQYF. The genes are TRBV5-1 and TRBJ2-3; no DNA is available, so the TRBD2 call from TCRdb remains unchecked. The V gene's germline CDR1 is SGHRS and CDR2 YFSETQ. The CDR3 spans 16 residues.

The V gene is TRBV5-1, the J gene TRBJ2-3; TCRdb lists TRBD1, though no DNA is available to test this call. CDR1 is SGHRS and CDR2 is YFSETQ in the germline V gene. There are 16 residues in the CDR3. CDR3 amino acids: CASSARGGARPHTQYF.

The chain joins TRBV6-1 to TRBJ1-4; TCRdb proposes TRBD1, but this gene call is untestable without DNA. The CDR3 is 15 residues long. CDR1 and CDR2 (germline): MNHNS, SASEGT. CDR3 sequence: CASSVREPSNEKLFF.

This rearrangement joins TRBV28 to TRBJ1-2; with no DNA, the TCRdb D assignment of TRBD1 cannot be verified. CDR1 is MDHEN and CDR2 is SYDVKM in the germline V gene. The CDR3 is 13 residues long. The CDR3 loop reads CASRKPGQYGYTF.

This chain uses TRBV9 with TRBJ2-1. The CDR3 totals 13 residues. Per germline, CDR1 SGDLS and CDR2 YYNGEE. This CDR3 reads CASSVSGYNEQFF.

The J gene is TRBJ2-3, the V gene TRBV24-1. The CDR3 contains 13 residues. Germline V gene data show CDR1 as KGHDR and CDR2 as SFDVKD. CDR3 protein: CATSEDRTDTQYF.

The chain combines TRBV5-6 with TRBJ2-5. Germline-derived CDR1 and CDR2 are SGHDT and YYEEEE. This CDR3 comprises 14 residues. The CDR3 loop reads CASSWADSQETQYF.

The V and J genes are TRBV27 and TRBJ2-7; TCRdb selects TRBD1, and the lack of DNA leaves this call unchecked. Germline assignment: CDR1 MNHEY and CDR2 SMNVEV (reference sequence). The CDR3 loop spans 13 amino acids. The CDR3 reads CASSLGTALKQYF.

This chain connects TRBV4-2 to TRBJ1-2; no DNA is available, so the TRBD1 call from TCRdb remains unchecked. Per germline, CDR1 LGHNA and CDR2 YNFKEQ. CDR3 length equals 16 residues. The CDR3 loop reads CASSQAGQGGNYGYTF.

The V call is TRBV20-1, the J call TRBJ2-7. There are 12 residues in the CDR3. Germline CDR1 is DFQATT and CDR2 is SNEGSKA (reference sequence). CDR3 sequence reads: CSGSELAYEQYF.